This T cell receptor (beta chain) was identified during a study of T-cell reconstitution after alpha-beta-depleted transplantation in children. Concerning this clonotype itself: The target antigen is unknown.

Study conclusions and caveats: There were reportedly several hundred expanded graft clones from which alpha-beta T cells came about two months after transplant. Elevated TCRbeta diversity at day 60 was traced, in some patients, to surviving recipient T cells and thymic progenitors. From newly produced T cells came most of the T-cell counts and diversity one year after transplant.

The V and J ends lost 8 bases and 1 base respectively, with 11 bases between them. The CDR3 covers 12 residues. The germline V gene encodes CDR1 SQVTM and CDR2 ANQGSEA. A library of TCRbeta sequences, prepared with unique molecular identifiers, was generated. One entry per CDR3 protein, called by TCRdb with MiXCR from the PCR reads. The sample comprises some 300,000 distinct CDR3 sequences, over 7.5% of which are singletons, and about 9.3% rests with the top ten. The rearrangement links TRBV29-1 to TRBJ1-2; D possibly corresponds to TRBD1 (6 bases). This TCR derives from a female patient aged 2-9 years who had a stem cell transplant for Fanconi anemia, so the T cells may come from the graft donor. This material consisted of peripheral blood, taken 360 days after TCRalphabeta/CD19-depleted stem cell transplant. CDR3 coding DNA: TGCAGCTCGGGGACATTTAACTATGGCTACACCTTC. Translation gives CSSGTFNYGYTF.